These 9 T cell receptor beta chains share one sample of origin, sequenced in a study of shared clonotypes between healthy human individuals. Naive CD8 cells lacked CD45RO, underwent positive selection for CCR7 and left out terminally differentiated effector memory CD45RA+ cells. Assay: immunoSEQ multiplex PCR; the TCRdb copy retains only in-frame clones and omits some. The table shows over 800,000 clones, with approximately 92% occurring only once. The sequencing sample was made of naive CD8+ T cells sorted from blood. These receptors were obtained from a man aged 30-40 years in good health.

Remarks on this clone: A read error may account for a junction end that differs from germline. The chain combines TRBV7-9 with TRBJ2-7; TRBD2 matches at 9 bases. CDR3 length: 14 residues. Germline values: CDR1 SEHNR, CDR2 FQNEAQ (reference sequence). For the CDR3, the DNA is TGTGCCAACAGCTTCGTCCTCGCGGGAGGGGAGCAGTACTTC. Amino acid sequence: CANSFVLAGGEQYF.

The CDR3 spells CASSLLGTRNSGANVLTF. The CDR3 DNA sequence: TGTGCCAGCAGCTTACTTGGGACCAGAAACTCTGGGGCCAACGTCCTGACTTTC. This chain links TRBV7-6 with TRBJ2-6; D might be TRBD1 or TRBD2, each matching 5 bases. Germline loops: CDR1 SGHVS, CDR2 FNYEAQ. Trimming pared 2 bases from V and 0 bases from J, leaving 14 bases between. The CDR3 is 18 amino acids. The full variable domain, its missing parts supplied by reference TRBV7-6 and TRBJ2-6, is GAGVSQSPRYKVTKRGQDVALRCDPISGHVSLYWYRQALGQGPEFLTYFNYEAQQDKSGLPNDRFSAERPEGSISTLTIQRTEQRDSAMYRCASSLLGTRNSGANVLTFGAGSRLTVL.

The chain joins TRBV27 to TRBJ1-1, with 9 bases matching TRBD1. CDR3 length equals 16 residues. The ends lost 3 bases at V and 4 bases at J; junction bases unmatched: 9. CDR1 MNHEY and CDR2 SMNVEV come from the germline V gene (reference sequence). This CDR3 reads CASSFGTGTGTTEAFF. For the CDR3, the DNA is TGTGCCAGCAGTTTTGGCACCGGGACAGGGACCACTGAAGCTTTCTTT.

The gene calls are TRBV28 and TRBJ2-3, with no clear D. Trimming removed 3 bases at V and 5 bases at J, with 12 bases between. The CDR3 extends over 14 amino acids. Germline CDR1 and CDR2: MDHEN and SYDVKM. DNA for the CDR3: TGTGCCAGCAGTTTGGACGGGTATGGAGATACGCAGTATTTT. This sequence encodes CASSLDGYGDTQYF.

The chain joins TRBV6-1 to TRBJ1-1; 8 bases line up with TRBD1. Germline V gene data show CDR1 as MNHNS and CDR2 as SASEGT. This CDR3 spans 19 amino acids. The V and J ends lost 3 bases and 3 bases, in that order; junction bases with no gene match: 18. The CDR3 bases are TGTGCCAGCAGTGAGCTAGGGAGGCAGGGGGCCAGGGGGGACACTGAAGCTTTCTTT. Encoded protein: CASSELGRQGARGDTEAFF.

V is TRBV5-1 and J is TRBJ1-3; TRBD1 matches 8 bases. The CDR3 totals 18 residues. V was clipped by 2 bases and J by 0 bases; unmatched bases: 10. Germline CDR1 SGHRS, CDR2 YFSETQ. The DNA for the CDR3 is TGCGCCAGCAGCTTCAGGCCGACAGGGGACCACTCTGGAAACACCATATATTTT. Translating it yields CASSFRPTGDHSGNTIYF.

CDR3 sequence: CASSRDKIEQYF. The CDR3, as DNA: TGTGCCAGCAGCCGGGACAAGATCGAGCAGTACTTC. V is TRBV5-4 and J is TRBJ2-7, with D possibly being TRBD1 (6 bases). The germline CDR1 and CDR2 sequences are SGHNT and YYREEE (reference sequence). The CDR3 sequence is 12 residues long. V shed 4 bases and J shed 6 bases, with 11 bases lying between them. Using reference TRBV5-4 and TRBJ2-7 for the parts outside the CDR3, the full variable domain is ETGVTQSPTHLIKTRGQQVTLRCSSQSGHNTVSWYQQALGQGPQFIFQYYREEENGRGNFPPRFSGLQFPNYSSELNVNALELDDSALYLCASSRDKIEQYFGPGTRLTVT.

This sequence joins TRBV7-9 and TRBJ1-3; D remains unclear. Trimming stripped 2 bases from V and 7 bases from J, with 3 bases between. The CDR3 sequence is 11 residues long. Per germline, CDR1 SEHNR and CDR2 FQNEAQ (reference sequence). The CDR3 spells CASSLINTIYF. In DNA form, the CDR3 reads TGTGCCAGCAGCTTAATTAACACCATATATTTT.

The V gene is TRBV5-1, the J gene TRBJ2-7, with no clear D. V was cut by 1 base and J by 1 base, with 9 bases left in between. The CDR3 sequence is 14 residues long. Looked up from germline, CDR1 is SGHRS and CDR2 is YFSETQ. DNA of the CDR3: TGCGCCAGCAGCTTGAAGAGCCATTCCTACGAGCAGTACTTC. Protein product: CASSLKSHSYEQYF.